The 10 T cell receptor beta chains presented below share a single source sample, sequenced in a study of radiotherapy plus CTLA-4 blockade in lung cancer. The method was immunoSEQ multiplex PCR; TCRdb's version includes in-frame clones alone and lacks a portion of them. This repertoire shows tens of thousands of clones, approximately 77% found once; its top ten account for about 2.6%. The specimen comprised peripheral blood, sampled from a patient treated with radiotherapy plus ipilimumab. These receptors were collected from a human donor with non-small cell lung cancer whose response to radiotherapy plus ipilimumab could not be evaluated.

The sample holds one count of this clone. The rearrangement uses TRBV28 and TRBJ2-4, with D maybe TRBD1 (7 bases). Germline V lookup: CDR1 MDHEN, CDR2 SYDVKM. V shed 8 bases and J shed 3 bases, with 26 bases lying between them. The CDR3 totals 18 residues. CDR3 sequence reads: CASQGGGFLKSHKNIQYF. CDR3 in DNA: TGTGCCAGCCAGGGGGGAGGTTTTTTGAAGTCCCACAAAAACATTCAGTACTTC.

V is TRBV18 and J is TRBJ2-5, with 7 bases fitting TRBD2. The ends lost 7 bases at V and 4 bases at J; junction bases unmatched: 6. Germline CDR1 is KGHSH and CDR2 is LQKENI. The CDR3 has 13 residues. CDR3 bases: TGTGCCAGCTTACGGACGGGAGGAGAGACCCAGTACTTC. Translated: CASLRTGGETQYF.

This clone came up a few times. The chain couples TRBV4-3 to TRBJ1-2; D unresolved. Trimming stripped 4 bases from V and 1 base from J, with 7 bases between. CDR1 LGHNA and CDR2 YSLEER come from the germline V gene. There are 13 residues in the CDR3. The CDR3 protein is CASSRGVNYGYTF. For the CDR3, the DNA is TGCGCCAGCAGCCGCGGCGTTAACTATGGCTACACCTTC.

In this sample, this clone turned up a few times. This chain uses TRBV28 with TRBJ2-7; TRBD1 aligns across 7 bases. The V segment lost 6 bases and the J segment 1 base; nucleotides outside the gene matches: 3. The CDR3 covers 13 residues. CDR1 MDHEN and CDR2 SYDVKM come from the germline V gene. In DNA, the CDR3 is TGTGCCAGCAGAGGGGGACAGTCCTACGAGCAGTACTTC. Translating it yields CASRGGQSYEQYF.

About this clone: A junction boundary mismatches the germline segment, possibly from a read error. V gene TRBV7-7 combines with J gene TRBJ1-6; TRBD1 is a possible D gene (6 bases). The germline V gene encodes CDR1 SSHAT and CDR2 FNYEAQ (reference sequence). This CDR3 has 13 residues. The CDR3 DNA is TGTGCTAGCAGCTCGGGGACAAATTCACCCCTCCACTTT. Translating it yields CASSSGTNSPLHF. Full variable domain (outside the CDR3, taken from reference TRBV7-7 and TRBJ1-6): GAGVSQSPRYKVTKRGQDVTLRCDPISSHATLYWYQQALGQGPEFLTYFNYEAQPDKSGLPSDRFSAERPEGSISTLTIQRTEQRDSAMYRCASSSGTNSPLHFGNGTRLTVT.

This rearrangement joins TRBV7-9 to TRBJ2-5; 11 bases are a match to TRBD1. V was clipped by 5 bases and J by 8 bases; unmatched bases: 7. From germline, CDR1 is SEHNR and CDR2 FQNEAQ (reference sequence). The CDR3 loop spans 14 amino acids. The CDR3 reads CASSNPGQGGTQYF. DNA of the CDR3: TGTGCCAGCAGCAACCCGGGACAGGGGGGAACCCAGTACTTC.

The V gene is TRBV5-4, the J gene TRBJ1-2; no clear D gene. V was trimmed by 0 bases and J by 7 bases, leaving 16 bases between them. CDR1 and CDR2 (germline): SGHNT, YYREEE (reference sequence). The CDR3 loop spans 15 amino acids. CDR3 sequence (DNA): TGTGCCAGCAGCTTGGATGGAGTCCCCGGGAGTGGCTACACCTTC. Translating gives CASSLDGVPGSGYTF.

The chain carries TRBV19 and TRBJ1-5; D is possibly TRBD1 (6 bases). The germline CDR1 and CDR2 sequences are LNHDA and SQIVND (reference sequence). Trimming left V 2 bases short and J 3 bases short, with 8 bases between. The CDR3 is made up of 14 amino acids. This CDR3 reads CASSIRDNNQPQHF. CDR3 nucleotide sequence: TGTGCCAGTAGTATAAGGGACAACAATCAGCCCCAGCATTTT.

The V call is TRBV29-1, the J call TRBJ2-5; no reliable D call. Germline V lookup: CDR1 SQVTM, CDR2 ANQGSEA. The CDR3 extends over 15 amino acids. Trimming took 3 bases from V and 0 from J, leaving 14 bases between them. The CDR3 spells CSVDGLAPYQETQYF. CDR3 DNA: TGCAGCGTTGATGGATTAGCCCCTTACCAAGAGACCCAGTACTTC. Full variable domain (remainder filled in from reference TRBV29-1 and TRBJ2-5): SAVISQKPSRDICQRGTSLTIQCQVDSQVTMMFWYRQQPGQSLTLIATANQGSEATYESGFVIDKFPISRPNLTFSTLTVSNMSPEDSSIYLCSVDGLAPYQETQYFGPGTRLLVL.

This CDR3 is CASSLAGQGETNYGYTF. Here the CDR3 DNA reads TGTGCCAGCAGCTTAGCGGGACAGGGGGAAACTAACTATGGCTACACCTTC. The chain couples TRBV7-9 to TRBJ1-2, with 11 bases that match TRBD1. The CDR3 contains 17 residues. Germline values: CDR1 SEHNR, CDR2 FQNEAQ (reference sequence). V gave up 0 bases and J gave up 0 bases; unmatched junction bases: 3.